What follows are 19 T cell receptor beta chains derived from one specimen sequenced in a study of blood T cell repertoires in COVID-19. The data were produced by immunoSEQ multiplex PCR, yet TCRdb's version contains in-frame clones alone and is incomplete. The sample lists 150,000 to 200,000 clones, roughly nine tenths occurring once. Sequenced sample: peripheral blood. These receptors originate from a man aged 65 to 79 with acute or convalescent COVID-19.

The J gene is TRBJ2-1, the V gene TRBV5-1; 10 bases are shared with TRBD2. The germline CDR1 and CDR2 sequences are SGHRS and YFSETQ. The CDR3 has 15 residues. After removal of 1 base from V and 4 bases from J, the junction contained 2 bases not matched to a gene. CDR3 in amino acids: CASSLTSGAYNEQFF. CDR3 sequence (DNA): TGCGCCAGCAGCTTGACTAGCGGGGCTTACAATGAGCAGTTCTTC.

V is TRBV28 and J is TRBJ1-3; tentative D call: TRBD1 (5 bases). The ends were cut back, 1 base at V and 2 bases at J, with 12 bases in the middle. The CDR3 is 16 amino acids. Germline lookup yields CDR1 MDHEN and CDR2 SYDVKM. CDR3 residues: CASSLSGGVPGNTIYF. DNA for the CDR3: TGTGCCAGCAGTTTATCTGGGGGGGTGCCTGGAAACACCATATATTTT.

The rearrangement links TRBV9 to TRBJ2-3; 10 nucleotides agree with TRBD2. V shed 0 bases, J shed 4 bases, and the junction held 2 bases outside the gene matches. This CDR3 spans 15 amino acids. Germline values: CDR1 SGDLS, CDR2 YYNGEE. This CDR3 reads CASSVVLAGADTQYF. The CDR3 nucleotides are TGTGCCAGCAGCGTAGTCCTAGCGGGAGCAGATACGCAGTATTTT.

This chain uses TRBV7-8 with TRBJ1-2; D remains unclear. V lost 7 bases and J lost 5, with 17 bases in between. The CDR3 loop spans 14 amino acids. The germline gives CDR1 SGHVS, CDR2 FQNEAQ. As DNA, the CDR3 is TGTGCCAGCAACCCCTCAAGACTAGGATATGGCTACACCTTC. It yields the protein CASNPSRLGYGYTF.

This sequence joins TRBV5-1 and TRBJ2-6, with D perhaps TRBD1 (5 bases). The V and J ends lost 4 bases and 0 bases respectively, with 20 bases between them. Germline CDR1 and CDR2: SGHRS and YFSETQ. CDR3 length: 19 residues. CDR3: CASSREMTALSSGANVLTF. In DNA, the CDR3 is TGCGCCAGCAGCCGAGAGATGACAGCTTTGAGCTCTGGGGCCAACGTCCTGACTTTC.

The V and J genes are TRBV3-1 (or the pseudogene TRBV3-2) and TRBJ1-3; D not resolved. Germline V lookup: CDR1 LGHDT, CDR2 YNNKEL (reference sequence). V dropped 0 bases and J dropped 4 bases, with 4 bases sitting between them. This CDR3 comprises 13 residues. The CDR3 region is CASSQDQGNTIYF. DNA for the CDR3: TGTGCCAGCAGCCAAGATCAGGGAAACACCATATATTTT.

The J gene is TRBJ2-7, the V gene TRBV28, with D possibly being TRBD2 (5 bases). V gave up 3 bases and J gave up 7 bases, with 13 bases separating them. In germline, CDR1 is MDHEN, CDR2 SYDVKM. This CDR3 is 13 amino acids long. The CDR3 spells CASSLPDGVEQYF. The CDR3 DNA reads TGTGCCAGCAGTTTGCCCGACGGGGTTGAGCAGTACTTC.

V usage is TRBV5-1 and J usage is TRBJ2-7, with D tentatively TRBD1 (6 bases). From germline, CDR1 is SGHRS and CDR2 YFSETQ. This CDR3 is built from 12 residues. V lost 1 base, J lost 6 bases, and 8 bases lay in between. The CDR3 region is CASSLTGLEQYF. DNA of the CDR3: TGCGCCAGCAGCTTGACAGGGCTCGAGCAGTACTTC.

The gene calls are TRBV5-1 and TRBJ2-5; 7 positions agree with TRBD2. Looked up from germline, CDR1 is SGHRS and CDR2 is YFSETQ. CDR3 size: 14 residues. Trimming cost V 3 bases and J 5 bases; bases outside gene matches: 7. The CDR3 nucleotides are TGCGCCAGCAGCTCCGGGGAGGGGTGGGAGACCCAGTACTTC. Translated, it gives CASSSGEGWETQYF.

Written as DNA, the CDR3 is TGTGCCAGCAGCGAGAAAACTAACTATGGCTACACCTTC. Translating it yields CASSEKTNYGYTF. The chain carries TRBV5-4 and TRBJ1-2; no firm D call. The CDR3 length is 13 residues. Germline CDR1 SGHNT, CDR2 YYREEE (reference sequence). Trimming took off 4 bases at V and 0 bases at J, with 7 bases between the two ends.

The chain uses TRBV6-5 and TRBJ1-2, with D perhaps TRBD1 (6 bases). This CDR3 is 15 amino acids long. V was shortened by 0 bases and J by 8 bases, with 16 bases between the two germline ends. Per germline, CDR1 MNHEY and CDR2 SVGAGI. CDR3 nucleotide sequence: TGTGCCAGCAGTTACTCGGGACAACCTTATCTCGGCTACACCTTC. The encoded protein is CASSYSGQPYLGYTF.

In this sample, this clone turned up once. V gene TRBV19 combines with J gene TRBJ2-6, with D maybe TRBD2 (5 bases). Looked up from germline, CDR1 is LNHDA and CDR2 is SQIVND (reference sequence). Trimming took 4 bases from V and 2 from J, leaving 9 bases between them. The CDR3 totals 15 residues. Here the CDR3 reads CASSSGAAGANVLTF. For the CDR3, the DNA is TGTGCCAGTAGTAGTGGAGCGGCTGGGGCCAACGTCCTGACTTTC.

The rearrangement links TRBV10-3 to TRBJ1-4; D is unclear. CDR3 size: 14 residues. Germline values: CDR1 ENHRY, CDR2 SYGVKD. The CDR3 spells CATGAGSTNEKLFF. For the CDR3, the DNA is TGTGCAACCGGCGCGGGTTCGACTAATGAAAAACTGTTTTTT.

Concerning this clone itself: The sample holds other DNA sequences that translate to the same CDR3. This chain uses TRBV28 with TRBJ1-5, with a possible D match to TRBD1 (6 bases). The germline V gene has CDR1 MDHEN and CDR2 SYDVKM. Trimming removed 6 bases at V and 9 bases at J, with 9 bases between. The CDR3 consists of 11 residues. The CDR3, as DNA: TGTGCCAGCAGCCCGACAGGGCCCCAGCATTTT. Its translation: CASSPTGPQHF.

V gene TRBV6-5 combines with J gene TRBJ2-3, with 7 nucleotides matching TRBD1. With 8 bases clipped from V and 0 bases from J, the junction kept 8 bases outside the gene matches. The CDR3 is 15 residues long. Germline lookup yields CDR1 MNHEY and CDR2 SVGAGI. CDR3 in DNA: TGTGCCAGCTCCCCCCCGGGACAGAGCACAGATACGCAGTATTTT. Translation gives CASSPPGQSTDTQYF.

This rearrangement joins TRBV7-9 to TRBJ2-7, with 8 positions matching TRBD1. The CDR3 contains 15 residues. With V trimmed by 4 bases and J by 2 bases, 7 bases remained unmatched. Germline lookup yields CDR1 SEHNR and CDR2 FQNEAQ (reference sequence). This CDR3 reads CASSSTGGLPYEQYF. In DNA, the CDR3 is TGTGCCAGCAGCTCCACAGGGGGATTGCCCTACGAGCAGTACTTC.

The chain recombines TRBV19 with TRBJ1-5; D is unclear. CDR3 length equals 11 residues. V lost 3 bases to trimming and J lost 11 bases, with 8 bases between them. Germline CDR1 LNHDA, CDR2 SQIVND (reference sequence). CDR3 sequence: CASSIGGTQHF. CDR3 sequence (DNA): TGTGCCAGTAGTATCGGCGGGACCCAGCATTTT.

This clone showed up just a few times. The chain combines TRBV27 with TRBJ1-6; weak D call: TRBD1 (6 bases). V lost 3 bases to trimming and J lost 7 bases, with 10 bases between them. The CDR3 is 14 residues long. The germline V gene encodes CDR1 MNHEY and CDR2 SMNVEV (reference sequence). The CDR3 coding sequence is TGTGCCAGCAGTTTTGGGGGCTCAAATTCACCCCTCCACTTT. This gives the protein CASSFGGSNSPLHF.

The CDR3 protein is CASSYVTGLLVTDTQYF. CDR3 sequence (DNA): TGTGCCAGCAGTTACGTGACAGGGCTTCTTGTCACAGATACGCAGTATTTT. J is TRBJ2-3 and V is TRBV6-2 or TRBV6-3; 7 nucleotides match TRBD1. Unmatched junction bases numbered 10, after V lost 2 bases and J lost 2 bases. The V gene's germline CDR1 is MNHEY and CDR2 SVGEGT. The CDR3 contains 17 residues.